These 29 T cell receptor beta chains share one sample of origin, sequenced in a study of blood T cell repertoires in COVID-19. Sequenced by immunoSEQ multiplex PCR; TCRdb stores in-frame clones only, minus some. This table has approximately 410,000 clones, approximately 90% appearing once. The sequenced sample was peripheral blood. The source is a woman aged 25 to 39 with active or convalescent COVID-19.

V usage is TRBV21-1 and J usage is TRBJ1-5; TRBD1 was called by the table and not checked on the DNA. TRBV21-1 is termed a pseudogene. CDR3 length: 17 residues. DNA for the CDR3: TGTGCCAGCAGCAAACCCCGCCAAAGGGGAAGAAGTCAGCCCCAGCATTTT. It translates to CASSKPRQRGRSQPQHF.

The gene calls are TRBV6-5 and TRBJ1-2; maybe TRBD1 (6 bases). Looked up from germline, CDR1 is MNHEY and CDR2 is SVGAGI. CDR3 size: 14 residues. Trimming took off 8 bases at V and 8 bases at J, with 21 bases between the two ends. The CDR3 spells CASLGGTPSRGYTF. In DNA form, the CDR3 reads TGTGCCAGCTTGGGGGGGACACCAAGCCGGGGCTACACCTTC.

This chain joins TRBV11-2 and TRBJ2-7; D is perhaps TRBD1 (6 bases). Germline V gene sequence: CDR1 SGHAT, CDR2 FQNNGV. The V gene lost 5 bases and the J gene lost 3 bases, with 8 bases spanning the gap. This CDR3 has 12 amino acids. In DNA, the CDR3 is TGTGCCAGCAGCCAAGGGGGCTACGAGCAGTACTTC. It codes for CASSQGGYEQYF.

The chain joins TRBV3-1 (or the pseudogene TRBV3-2) to TRBJ1-4, with D perhaps matching TRBD1 (5 bases). The V gene's germline CDR1 is LGHDT and CDR2 YNNKEL (reference sequence). Trimming shortened V by 2 bases and J by 0 bases, and 10 bases separated the two germline ends. This CDR3 is 16 amino acids long. CDR3 protein: CASSQQGFSTNEKLFF. Here the CDR3 DNA reads TGTGCCAGCAGCCAACAGGGATTTTCAACTAATGAAAAACTGTTTTTT.

V and J are TRBV27 and TRBJ2-7; possibly TRBD2 for D (5 bases). Germline values: CDR1 MNHEY, CDR2 SMNVEV (reference sequence). This CDR3 is built from 14 residues. Trimming shortened V by 0 bases and J by 3 bases, and 9 bases separated the two germline ends. The CDR3 spells CASSLSRVGYEQYF. DNA of the CDR3: TGTGCCAGCAGTTTATCGAGGGTTGGCTACGAGCAGTACTTC.

This chain joins TRBV12-3 or TRBV12-4 and TRBJ2-5, with D perhaps TRBD2 (6 bases). V was clipped by 4 bases and J by 1 base, with 7 bases between them. The CDR3 length is 13 residues. CDR3 residues: CASSWDFQETQYF. CDR3 DNA: TGTGCCAGCAGTTGGGACTTCCAAGAGACCCAGTACTTC.

This chain links TRBV5-1 with TRBJ1-1; 7 bases line up with TRBD1. The ends lost 0 bases at V and 0 bases at J; junction bases unmatched: 2. The germline V gene has CDR1 SGHRS and CDR2 YFSETQ. The CDR3 length is 15 residues. CDR3 protein: CASSLGGQMNTEAFF. CDR3 coding DNA: TGCGCCAGCAGCTTGGGGGGACAGATGAACACTGAAGCTTTCTTT.

In DNA, the CDR3 is TGTGCCATCAGTGAGATAGACCGGGACAGTGCTTTCTTT. This encodes CAISEIDRDSAFF. The V gene is TRBV10-3, the J gene TRBJ1-1; 7 nucleotides match TRBD1. Germline V gene sequence: CDR1 ENHRY, CDR2 SYGVKD. With 2 bases clipped from V and 11 bases from J, the junction kept 8 bases outside the gene matches. The CDR3 is made up of 13 amino acids.

V usage is TRBV6-2 or TRBV6-3 and J usage is TRBJ1-2, with 7 bases that match TRBD1. CDR1 is MNHEY, CDR2 SVGEGT, per germline. V shed 5 bases and J 3 bases; nucleotides not matched to a gene: 15. The CDR3 extends over 17 amino acids. The CDR3 region is CASSPPPTGSYDYGYTF. The CDR3 DNA sequence: TGTGCCAGCAGTCCCCCACCGACAGGGAGCTACGACTATGGCTACACCTTC.

The chain is built from TRBV5-1 and TRBJ2-7; 8 bases match TRBD1. The ends lost 0 bases at V and 5 bases at J; junction bases unmatched: 7. This CDR3 contains 15 residues. Germline CDR1 reads SGHRS; CDR2 reads YFSETQ. The CDR3 is CASSLANGQGHEQYF. CDR3 bases: TGCGCCAGCAGCTTGGCCAATGGACAGGGCCACGAGCAGTACTTC.

The genes are TRBV6-5 and TRBJ2-5; D not resolved. The CDR3 loop spans 13 amino acids. CDR1 and CDR2 (germline): MNHEY, SVGAGI. Deletions cut 2 bases from V and 4 bases from J, with 8 bases between. CDR3 residues: CASSYESRETQYF. The CDR3 nucleotides are TGTGCCAGCAGTTACGAGTCAAGAGAGACCCAGTACTTC.

This clone was detected only a few times. The chain is built from TRBV6-5 and TRBJ2-1, with D perhaps matching TRBD2 (6 bases). The CDR3 length is 14 residues. V gave up 9 bases and J gave up 1 base, with 13 bases separating them. Germline loops: CDR1 MNHEY, CDR2 SVGAGI. CDR3 DNA: TGTGCCAGTAGCGGAGCGCCTTCCTACAATGAGCAGTTCTTC. This gives the protein CASSGAPSYNEQFF.

This clone was detected only a few times. V gene TRBV5-4 combines with J gene TRBJ1-1; possibly TRBD1 for D (5 bases). V was clipped by 5 bases and J by 0 bases, with 8 bases between them. Germline CDR1 and CDR2: SGHNT and YYREEE (reference sequence). This CDR3 has 13 amino acids. The CDR3 loop reads CASSKDMNTEAFF. The CDR3 coding sequence is TGTGCCAGCAGTAAGGACATGAACACTGAAGCTTTCTTT.

The V and J genes are TRBV12-3 or TRBV12-4 and TRBJ2-2; tentative D call: TRBD1 (6 bases). This CDR3 is built from 13 residues. V was trimmed by 4 bases and J by 11 bases, leaving 14 bases between them. The CDR3 here is CASSSMSGVELFF. For the CDR3, the DNA is TGTGCCAGCAGTTCGATGTCAGGGGTAGAGCTGTTTTTT.

The rearrangement joins TRBV15 to TRBJ2-2; D is possibly TRBD1 (6 bases). This CDR3 comprises 16 residues. V lost 8 bases to trimming and J lost 2 bases, with 18 bases between them. The germline gives CDR1 LNHNV, CDR2 YYDKDF (reference sequence). CDR3 sequence reads: CATGEQGPSNTGELFF. The CDR3 coding sequence is TGTGCCACCGGGGAACAGGGACCCTCAAACACCGGGGAGCTGTTTTTT.

The chain joins TRBV2 to TRBJ2-2, with a tentative D call TRBD1 (5 bases). There are 14 residues in the CDR3. Looked up from germline, CDR1 is SNHLY and CDR2 is FYNNEI. V gave up 7 bases and J gave up 4 bases, with 13 bases separating them. As DNA, the CDR3 is TGTGCCAGCAAGGAAGGGGAAGGCACCGGGGAGCTGTTTTTT. This codes for CASKEGEGTGELFF.

This clone appeared a few times. This chain connects TRBV24-1 to TRBJ1-3; the D gene is possibly TRBD1 (6 bases). Trimming left V 7 bases short and J 0 bases short, with 12 bases between. The CDR3 has 15 residues. In germline, CDR1 is KGHDR, CDR2 SFDVKD. CDR3 sequence: CATRKQGISGNTIYF. CDR3 nucleotides: TGTGCCACCAGGAAACAGGGAATCTCTGGAAACACCATATATTTT.

This clone was observed once. The chain carries TRBV19 and TRBJ2-1; 8 positions agree with TRBD1. The CDR3 totals 16 residues. Germline CDR1 reads LNHDA; CDR2 reads SQIVND (reference sequence). Trimming took 6 bases from V and 3 from J; bases not matched to a gene: 10. CDR3 amino acids: CASSPGGQGIYNEQFF. The DNA of the CDR3 is TGTGCCAGTAGCCCGGGCGGACAGGGTATCTACAATGAGCAGTTCTTC. Filled out from reference TRBV19 and TRBJ2-1, the complete variable domain reads DGGITQSPKYLFRKEGQNVTLSCEQNLNHDAMYWYRQDPGQGLRLIYYSQIVNDFQKGDIAEGYSVSREKKESFPLTVTSAQKNPTAFYLCASSPGGQGIYNEQFFGPGTRLTVL.

This chain connects TRBV6-5 to TRBJ1-1; no definite D call. The CDR3 is 11 residues long. CDR1 is MNHEY, CDR2 SVGAGI, per germline. V lost 7 bases, J lost 3 bases, and 6 bases lay in between. The CDR3 bases are TGTGCCAGCATTCAGTACACTGAAGCTTTCTTT. Its protein is CASIQYTEAFF.

V and J are TRBV15 and TRBJ2-5; 10 bases align to TRBD1. The CDR3 length is 18 residues. V trimming: 5 bases; J trimming: 1 base; junction bases outside the gene matches: 13. Germline loops: CDR1 LNHNV, CDR2 YYDKDF (reference sequence). CDR3 DNA: TGTGCCACCAGCGCGATCCTGGGACAGGGGCGAACCCAAGAGACCCAGTACTTC. It translates to CATSAILGQGRTQETQYF. The full variable domain, in which reference TRBV15 and TRBJ2-5 provide the parts outside the CDR3, is DAMVIQNPRYQVTQFGKPVTLSCSQTLNHNVMYWYQQKSSQAPKLLFHYYDKDFNNEADTPDNFQSRRPNTSFCFLDIRSPGLGDTAMYLCATSAILGQGRTQETQYFGPGTRLLVL.

The chain carries TRBV27 and TRBJ1-6; 12 bases fit TRBD1. The V and J ends lost 7 bases and 8 bases, in that order; junction bases with no gene match: 3. The CDR3 runs to 14 residues. The germline V gene encodes CDR1 MNHEY and CDR2 SMNVEV (reference sequence). DNA for the CDR3: TGTGCCAGCACCTGGGACAGGGGGCATTCACCCCTCCACTTT. Protein sequence: CASTWDRGHSPLHF.

The chain uses TRBV2 and TRBJ1-2, with 7 bases aligning to TRBD1. The CDR3 totals 10 residues. J gave up 9 bases and V 10 bases, and 5 bases lay outside the gene matches. Germline CDR1 is SNHLY and CDR2 is FYNNEI. The DNA of the CDR3 is TGTGCCATTGGACAGGCGAGCTACACCTTC. Translated, it gives CAIGQASYTF.

V gene TRBV21-1 combines with J gene TRBJ2-1; the D segment call TRBD2 is taken from the table without a DNA check. TRBV21-1 is marked as a pseudogene. This CDR3 comprises 15 residues. CDR3 nucleotides: TGTGCCAGCAGCAAAGTAGTCATTGCCTACAATGAGCAGTTCTTC. This codes for CASSKVVIAYNEQFF.

The J gene is TRBJ1-2, the V gene TRBV5-1; a possible D gene is TRBD1 (6 bases). With 0 bases removed from V and 2 bases from J, the gap between germline ends came to 11 bases. CDR3 length: 15 amino acids. The germline V gene has CDR1 SGHRS and CDR2 YFSETQ. The CDR3 sequence is CASSLAGAANYGYTF. DNA for the CDR3: TGCGCCAGCAGCTTGGCAGGGGCGGCCAACTATGGCTACACCTTC.

V and J are TRBV5-1 and TRBJ2-5; D is possibly TRBD1 (6 bases). With 7 bases removed from V and 3 bases from J, the gap between germline ends came to 13 bases. This CDR3 is built from 13 residues. Germline V gene lookup returns CDR1 SGHRS and CDR2 YFSETQ. The CDR3 coding sequence is TGCGCCAGCCAGTTGAACAGGGAAGAGACCCAGTACTTC. This codes for CASQLNREETQYF.

CDR3 amino acids: CASSKRTGMNTEAFF. CDR3 in DNA: TGTGCCAGCAGCAAACGGACAGGCATGAACACTGAAGCTTTCTTT. The rearrangement uses TRBV3-1 (or the pseudogene TRBV3-2) and TRBJ1-1; 7 positions match TRBD1. The CDR3 extends over 15 amino acids. V shed 5 bases and J 0 bases; nucleotides not matched to a gene: 6. The germline V gene encodes CDR1 LGHDT and CDR2 YNNKEL (reference sequence).

The rearrangement links TRBV2 to TRBJ1-1; D possibly corresponds to TRBD1 (6 bases). Trimming took 5 bases from V and 1 from J, leaving 11 bases between them. The germline V gene encodes CDR1 SNHLY and CDR2 FYNNEI. This CDR3 spans 14 amino acids. CDR3 loop: CASSWTASNTEAFF. CDR3 DNA: TGTGCCAGCAGTTGGACAGCGTCGAACACTGAAGCTTTCTTT.

Of note for this clone: The junction does not match germline at one end; this may be a read error. The chain recombines TRBV12-3 or TRBV12-4 with TRBJ1-4; the D is unclear. CDR3 length: 13 amino acids. In DNA form, the CDR3 reads TGTGCCAGCAGTCCTCGTCCCGGTGAAAAATTGTTTTTT. This translates into CASSPRPGEKLFF.

A word on this clone: One junction end does not reproduce the germline sequence, and a read error may be involved. The genes are TRBV24-1 and TRBJ2-1, with 9 nucleotides matching TRBD1. CDR1 is KGHDR and CDR2 is SFDVKD in the germline V gene. The length of the CDR3 is 13 residues. CDR3 loop: CATSTGTDRGLLF. In DNA form, the CDR3 reads TGTGCCACCAGTACCGGAACGGACAGGGGCCTGCTCTTC.